This T cell receptor (beta chain) stems from a study of CD8+ T cells in alopecia areata. The study's findings and limits: Lesional scalp, especially alopecia totalis/universalis, showed higher clonality than normal scalp. While patients received tofacitinib, many expanded lesional clones remained present in scalp and blood. Whereas mice showed it more clearly, TCR sharing across patients was murkier, possibly because of HLA.

Extraction of RNA preceded its reverse transcription into cDNA, which served as the sequencing template. Here immunoSEQ multiplex PCR was the method, and the copy in TCRdb shows in-frame clones only, minus some. In the table there are hundreds of thousands of clones, roughly 60% of which are singletons. This CDR3 spans 14 amino acids. Between the trimmed V and J ends, which lost 5 bases and 3 bases, there was a span of 11 bases. Germline lookup yields CDR1 LNHDA and CDR2 SQIVND (reference sequence). Concerning this clone: Its antigen is undetermined.

Treatment here: oral pan-JAK inhibitor, 5-10 mg twice daily. The specimen was CD4+ T cells sorted from blood, collected around week 53, from a patient treated with tofacitinib. The source of this sequence is a human donor with alopecia areata. This chain joins TRBV19 and TRBJ1-5, with TRBD1 as a possible D gene (6 bases). CDR3 loop: CASSVQGINQPQHF. CDR3 DNA: TGTGCCAGTAGTGTACAGGGAATCAATCAGCCCCAGCATTTT.